The rows below give T cell receptor beta chains drawn from one sample of a study of T cells in Graves' hyperthyroidism and ophthalmopathy. TCRdb passed the multiplex PCR reads through MiXCR, listing each CDR3 protein once. This sample has about 500,000 distinct CDR3 sequences, with roughly 15% found just once. The sample was blood. These receptors were obtained from a woman aged 18-29 years with Graves' ophthalmopathy. Both conserved end residues are trimmed from each CDR3.

J | V | CDR3
TRBJ1-5 | TRBV6-5 | ASSLLDRRLNQPQH
TRBJ1-4 | TRBV7-9 | ASSTAPYEKLF
TRBJ2-3 | TRBV28 | ASTEGRAGYTDTQY
TRBJ1-5 | TRBV24-1 | ATSESGTGGGNQPQH
TRBJ2-1 | TRBV13 | ASSLSSGTGGVGSYNEQF
TRBJ2-4 | TRBV7-2 | ASSLAHQGVGKNIQY
TRBJ2-3 | TRBV5-8 | ASSLWGGRARADTQY
TRBJ2-3 | TRBV30 | AGAMAGFTDTQY
TRBJ1-1 | TRBV28 | ASSASDEDLMNTEAF
TRBJ2-1 | TRBV4-2 | ASSQWGQGVNEQF
TRBJ1-1 | TRBV19 | ASSIAWNTEAF
TRBJ2-1 | TRBV7-9 | ASRPTSGPTGEQF
TRBJ1-1 | TRBV6-9 | ASSYGQGAPTEAF
TRBJ2-7 | TRBV4-1 | ASSRRTSGGYEQY
TRBJ2-1 | TRBV20-1 | SASTGEDSLDEQF
TRBJ1-6 | TRBV28 | ASSGGHYNSPLH
TRBJ2-3 | TRBV6-1 | ASRTGLAGTQY
TRBJ2-5 | TRBV7-2 | ASTNLATQY
TRBJ1-1 | TRBV7-2 | ASSSPWSWNTEAF
TRBJ2-5 | TRBV20-1 | SARDLVKETQY
TRBJ2-1 | TRBV19 | ASSLPIGRFNNEQF
TRBJ2-3 | TRBV4-3 | ASSQDWPSGRTDTQY
TRBJ2-5 | TRBV5-1 | ASVGPGETQY
TRBJ2-1 | TRBV6-1 | ATRDRGVGEQF
TRBJ1-1 | TRBV7-8 | ASSPRQGVNTEAF
TRBJ2-1 | TRBV20-1 | SARDRWGSYNEQF